This passage covers 27 T cell receptor beta chains from one sample sequenced in a study of regulatory T cells in long-lasting Graves disease. CDR3-region Arm-PCR and iRepertoire HTBI primers produced the TCR beta libraries. TCRdb fed the multiplex PCR reads into MiXCR, producing one record per CDR3 protein. The sample gives roughly 450,000 distinct CDR3 sequences, about a quarter of which show up once; approximately 25% is in the top ten. This sample's time point: persistent/refractory GD, antithyroid drugs over 5 years with positive TRAb. PBMC-extracted RNA yielded the TCR library. Here the sequenced sample was peripheral blood mononuclear cells (PBMCs), taken when the disease was refractory, from a patient treated with antithyroid drugs. The receptors shown here come from a female donor with Graves disease.

In its sample, this clonotype was seen a few times. The gene calls are TRBV7-9 and TRBJ1-1; weak D call: TRBD1 (6 bases). V lost 5 bases, J lost 4 bases, and 11 bases lay in between. The length of the CDR3 is 13 residues. Germline-derived CDR1 and CDR2 are SEHNR and FQNEAQ (reference sequence). CDR3 sequence: CASSQEGGTEAFF. The DNA for the CDR3 is TGTGCCAGCAGCCAGGAAGGGGGCACTGAAGCTTTCTTT. Drawing the rest from reference TRBV7-9 and TRBJ1-1, the complete variable domain is DTGVSQNPRHKITKRGQNVTFRCDPISEHNRLYWYRQTLGQGPEFLTYFQNEAQLEKSRLLSDRFSAERPKGSFSTLEIQRTEQGDSAMYLCASSQEGGTEAFFGQGTRLTVV.

There are many counts of this clonotype. The J gene is TRBJ1-1, the V gene TRBV2; D remains unclear. Germline CDR1 reads SNHLY; CDR2 reads FYNNEI. V lost 2 bases to trimming and J lost 5 bases, with 9 bases between them. The CDR3 runs to 13 residues. The CDR3, as DNA: TGTGCCAGCAGTGAAACCTACGGAACTGAAGCTTTCTTT. It codes for CASSETYGTEAFF.

The gene calls are TRBV18 and TRBJ2-7; D possibly corresponds to TRBD2 (6 bases). This CDR3 region has 14 residues. Germline loops: CDR1 KGHSH, CDR2 LQKENI. Trimming left V 1 base short and J 6 bases short, with 13 bases between. CDR3 sequence (DNA): TGTGCCAGCTCACCACTACGGGAGAAAAGCGAGCAGTACTTC. Its protein is CASSPLREKSEQYF. The variable domain in full, with the rest retrieved from reference TRBV18 and TRBJ2-7, is NAGVMQNPRHLVRRRGQEARLRCSPMKGHSHVYWYRQLPEEGLKFMVYLQKENIIDESGMPKERFSAEFPKEGPSILRIQQVVRGDSAAYFCASSPLREKSEQYFGPGTRLTVT.

In its sample, this clonotype was seen many times. The V call is TRBV12-3 or TRBV12-4, the J call TRBJ2-7; 7 positions agree with TRBD2. V trimming: 8 bases; J trimming: 0 bases; junction bases outside the gene matches: 7. The CDR3 runs 14 residues. The chain's CDR3 is CASAFSGTSYEQYF. CDR3 DNA sequence: TGTGCCAGCGCTTTCAGCGGGACCTCCTACGAGCAGTACTTC.

This clonotype came up a few times. The rearrangement uses TRBV5-5 and TRBJ1-3; D is unresolved. Germline CDR1 and CDR2: SGHKS and YYEKEE (reference sequence). Between the trimmed V and J ends, which lost 2 bases and 0 bases, there was a span of 9 bases. CDR3 length: 15 amino acids. In nucleotides, the CDR3 is TGTGCCAGCAGCTTCATCTCTGGCTCTGGAAACACCATATATTTT. This translates into CASSFISGSGNTIYF.

This clonotype turned up a few times. The chain employs TRBV25-1 and TRBJ1-4, with 7 bases lining up with TRBD1. The V and J ends lost 8 bases and 4 bases, in that order; junction bases with no gene match: 13. The germline CDR1 and CDR2 sequences are MGHDK and SYGVNS. The CDR3 contains 16 residues. CDR3 region: CASGQKLSGGNEKLFF. For the CDR3, the DNA is TGTGCCAGCGGCCAAAAATTATCAGGGGGTAATGAAAAACTGTTTTTT.

In its sample, this clonotype was seen a few times. The chain employs TRBV19 and TRBJ2-7, with D perhaps TRBD1 (6 bases). Germline lookup yields CDR1 LNHDA and CDR2 SQIVND (reference sequence). The V gene lost 3 bases and the J gene lost 0 bases, with 21 bases spanning the gap. The CDR3 totals 18 residues. CDR3 nucleotides: TGTGCCAGTAGTATGGTGTGGGGGTCGACAGGAAGCTCCTACGAGCAGTACTTC. Translation: CASSMVWGSTGSSYEQYF.

This clonotype appeared many times. CDR3 DNA: TGTGCCAGCAGTTTATCCGGGACACCTTGGGGCCAGCCCCAGCATTTT. Protein product: CASSLSGTPWGQPQHF. The chain couples TRBV28 to TRBJ1-5, with D possibly matching TRBD1 (6 bases). Germline V lookup: CDR1 MDHEN, CDR2 SYDVKM. V lost 1 base and J lost 7, with 17 bases in between. The CDR3 is made up of 16 amino acids.

The J gene is TRBJ2-1, the V gene TRBV3-1; D is unclear. The CDR3 is 12 amino acids. V lost 1 base to trimming and J lost 10 bases, with 8 bases between them. The germline CDR1 and CDR2 sequences are LGHDT and YNNKEL (reference sequence). CDR3 DNA: TGTGCCAGCAGCCAAGTGAGCGTGGAGCAGTTCTTC. This sequence encodes CASSQVSVEQFF.

V gene TRBV29-1 combines with J gene TRBJ2-5, with D possibly TRBD2 on 5 matching bases. CDR1 and CDR2 from the germline V gene are SQVTM and ANQGSEA. The CDR3 loop spans 12 amino acids. The V end lost 5 bases, the J end lost 5 bases, and 12 bases lay between the germline ends. The CDR3 nucleotides read TGCAGCGTTCGGATAACGGGGGAGACCCAGTACTTC. This translates into CSVRITGETQYF.

This clonotype has at least ten counts. V usage is TRBV28 and J usage is TRBJ2-7; D unresolved. V was pared by 6 bases and J by 0 bases, with 12 bases between. CDR3 length equals 14 residues. CDR1 MDHEN and CDR2 SYDVKM come from the germline V gene. In DNA form, the CDR3 reads TGTGCCAGCAGCCCCTCGTCTAGCTCCTACGAGCAGTACTTC. It yields the protein CASSPSSSSYEQYF.

For this clonotype: This clone may be a read error of a much larger clone one base away. In DNA form, the CDR3 reads TGTGCCAGCGGTCCTCACAGGGATCATGGCTACACCTTC. As protein: CASGPHRDHGYTF. The chain employs TRBV28 and TRBJ1-2; D possibly corresponds to TRBD1 (6 bases). Looked up from germline, CDR1 is MDHEN and CDR2 is SYDVKM. The CDR3 is 13 residues long. The V gene lost 8 bases and the J gene lost 6 bases, with 16 bases spanning the gap.

This clonotype has a handful of counts. This rearrangement joins TRBV29-1 to TRBJ2-7; a possible D gene is TRBD2 (7 bases). With 2 bases removed from V and 7 bases from J, the gap between germline ends came to 15 bases. The germline gives CDR1 SQVTM, CDR2 ANQGSEA. This CDR3 spans 13 amino acids. CDR3 in amino acids: CSVETGRGVEQYF. In nucleotides, the CDR3 is TGCAGCGTTGAAACAGGGAGGGGAGTGGAGCAGTACTTC.

Of note for this clonotype: This may arise from a read error, as a much more abundant clone is one base away. The V and J genes are TRBV6-1 and TRBJ2-5, with D hard to call. From germline, CDR1 is MNHNS and CDR2 SASEGT. Trimming pared 9 bases from V and 1 base from J, leaving 12 bases between. The CDR3 consists of 13 residues. In DNA form, the CDR3 reads TGTGCCAGTCACCAGCACAGCCAAGAGACCCAGTACTTC. The encoded protein is CASHQHSQETQYF.

The chain links TRBV6-2 or TRBV6-3 to TRBJ1-2, with a tentative D call TRBD1 (5 bases). Trimming removed 1 base from V and 2 bases from J, with 11 bases in between. The CDR3 runs 15 residues. CDR1 and CDR2 from the germline V gene are MNHEY and SVGEGT. The CDR3 region is CASSYFARANYGYTF. CDR3 bases: TGTGCCAGCAGTTACTTTGCCAGGGCCAACTATGGCTACACCTTC.

This clonotype was recorded a few times. The germline gene is not matched at one end of the junction; a read error may be the cause. The rearrangement links TRBV14 to TRBJ2-7, with D unclear. This CDR3 comprises 9 residues. Per the germline V gene, CDR1 is SGHDN and CDR2 is FVKESK. CDR3 region: CASLQPHDF. CDR3 DNA: TGTGCCAGCCTACAACCCCACGACTTC.

This clonotype has a handful of counts. The chain combines TRBV2 with TRBJ2-7; 10 nucleotides line up with TRBD1. The V gene end was trimmed by 8 bases and the J gene end by 5 bases; junction bases not matched to a gene: 12. The CDR3 has 15 residues. Germline V lookup: CDR1 SNHLY, CDR2 FYNNEI. Written as DNA, the CDR3 is TGTGCCAGCGGGGGAGGGACAGGGGTTATGAACGAGCAGTACTTC. Amino acid sequence: CASGGGTGVMNEQYF.

V and J are TRBV2 and TRBJ2-7, with a tentative D call TRBD2 (5 bases). This CDR3 comprises 16 residues. The germline CDR1 and CDR2 sequences are SNHLY and FYNNEI. V lost 6 bases and J lost 0, with 18 bases in between. In DNA, the CDR3 is TGTGCCAGCAGGGTAATGACCCATGCGGGCTCCTACGAGCAGTACTTC. Translated: CASRVMTHAGSYEQYF.

This clonotype was seen repeatedly, ten times or more. The chain is built from TRBV20-1 and TRBJ1-5, with D tentatively TRBD1 (5 bases). V was shortened by 3 bases and J by 6 bases, with 12 bases between the two germline ends. The CDR3 covers 13 residues. Germline V gives CDR1 DFQATT, CDR2 SNEGSKA (reference sequence). This chain's CDR3 is CSARWQGTQPQHF. Here the CDR3 DNA reads TGCAGTGCTAGGTGGCAGGGCACTCAGCCCCAGCATTTT.

This clonotype was seen many times. This chain uses TRBV29-1 with TRBJ2-5; weak D call: TRBD2 (6 bases). Germline values: CDR1 SQVTM, CDR2 ANQGSEA. The V end was cut by 4 bases, the J end by 1 base, with 13 bases between. CDR3 length: 14 amino acids. CDR3 in amino acids: CSVASRTTQETQYF. Here the CDR3 DNA reads TGCAGCGTTGCCTCCCGGACTACCCAAGAGACCCAGTACTTC.

In this sample, this clonotype turned up a few times. V and J are TRBV6-2 or TRBV6-3 and TRBJ1-1; no definite D call. Germline V gene lookup returns CDR1 MNHEY and CDR2 SVGEGT. The CDR3 loop spans 16 amino acids. V was clipped by 8 bases and J by 0 bases, with 19 bases between them. The CDR3, as DNA: TGTGCCAGCCGAAACGGCGGCGTAACCATGAACACTGAAGCTTTCTTT. This sequence encodes CASRNGGVTMNTEAFF.

This clonotype was picked up a small number of times. The genes are TRBV12-5 and TRBJ2-7; D ambiguous. Germline values: CDR1 LGHNT, CDR2 FRNRAP. V was trimmed by 7 bases and J by 4 bases, leaving 11 bases between them. The CDR3 covers 12 residues. In DNA, the CDR3 is TGTGCTAGTGTCTCCGGCCCTTACGAGCAGTACTTC. This codes for CASVSGPYEQYF.

This clonotype was seen a few times. The rearrangement uses TRBV7-2 and TRBJ1-5; 8 bases match TRBD1. The CDR3 totals 14 residues. V gave up 5 bases and J gave up 5 bases; unmatched junction bases: 5. CDR1 is SGHTA and CDR2 is FQGNSA in the germline V gene. The CDR3 bases are TGTGCCAGCAGCATAACAGGGGGGGATCAGCCCCAGCATTTT. This translates into CASSITGGDQPQHF. The full variable domain, in which reference TRBV7-2 and TRBJ1-5 provide the parts outside the CDR3, is GAGVSQSPSNKVTEKGKDVELRCDPISGHTALYWYRQSLGQGLEFLIYFQGNSAPDKSGLPSDRFSAERTGGSVSTLTIQRTQQEDSAVYLCASSITGGDQPQHFGDGTRLSIL.

This clonotype was detected a few times. The V and J genes are TRBV30 and TRBJ2-7; D is unresolved. The CDR3 runs to 13 residues. V lost 2 bases to trimming and J lost 5 bases, with 13 bases between them. Germline CDR1 is GTSNPN and CDR2 is SVGIG (reference sequence). Here the CDR3 reads CAWSFGVGDEQYF. Here the CDR3 DNA reads TGTGCCTGGAGTTTCGGAGTAGGCGACGAGCAGTACTTC.

This clonotype was seen at least ten times. The chain employs TRBV2 and TRBJ2-2; 9 bases match TRBD2. After removal of 1 base from V and 7 bases from J, the junction contained 7 bases not matched to a gene. This CDR3 comprises 16 residues. CDR1 and CDR2 from the germline V gene are SNHLY and FYNNEI. The CDR3 sequence is CASSEGLAGAGGELFF. The CDR3 DNA reads TGTGCCAGCAGTGAAGGGTTAGCGGGAGCGGGCGGGGAGCTGTTTTTT.

The V gene is TRBV4-2, the J gene TRBJ1-2; D not resolved. V lost 1 base and J 8 bases, leaving 8 bases between the germline ends. CDR3 length: 12 residues. Germline V gives CDR1 LGHNA, CDR2 YNFKEQ. The CDR3 bases are TGTGCCAGCAGCCAAGCCGGGCGCGGCTACACCTTC. Translation gives CASSQAGRGYTF.

V is TRBV14 and J is TRBJ1-1; no reliable D call. There are 13 residues in the CDR3. V lost 1 base to trimming and J lost 4 bases, with 7 bases between them. CDR1 and CDR2 from the germline V gene are SGHDN and FVKESK. The DNA for the CDR3 is TGTGCCAGCAGCCAAGCCGGCGGCACTGAAGCTTTCTTT. Protein sequence: CASSQAGGTEAFF.